A selection of T cell receptor beta chains follows, all from one sample in a study of blood T cell repertoires in COVID-19. Generated by immunoSEQ multiplex PCR, the TCRdb table keeps only in-frame clones and is missing some. Here the sample spans fewer than 30,000 clones, approximately 90% being singletons. The sequenced sample consisted of peripheral blood. The origin of the receptors is a human donor in a cohort sampled during active COVID-19. Each CDR3 is given with its conserved first and last residue. Fields, in order: V gene, D gene, J gene, clone size, CDR3 DNA, CDR3 protein. D genes are given only for firm matches. The size of a clone is reported for some rows only, either as once, few or many, or as a class for expanded clones.

v_gene: TRBV24-1
d_gene: -
j_gene: TRBJ2-4
abundance: once
CDR3nt: TGTGCCACCAGTGTTGGCGGTCTAGCCAAAAACATTCAGTACTTC
CDR3aa: CATSVGGLAKNIQYF

v_gene: TRBV19
d_gene: TRBD2
j_gene: TRBJ2-1
abundance: -
CDR3nt: TGTGCCAGTAGAAGACTAGCGGATTCCTACAATGAGCAGTTCTTC
CDR3aa: CASRRLADSYNEQFF

v_gene: TRBV27
d_gene: TRBD2
j_gene: TRBJ2-2
abundance: -
CDR3nt: TGTGCCAGCAGTTTATTAGGGCGGGGGACGAACACCGGGGAGCTGTTTTTT
CDR3aa: CASSLLGRGTNTGELFF

v_gene: TRBV9
d_gene: -
j_gene: TRBJ2-1
abundance: -
CDR3nt: TGTGCCAGCAGCGTAGCTTTGGCCAGCGGTGAGCAGTTCTTC
CDR3aa: CASSVALASGEQFF

v_gene: TRBV5-1
d_gene: TRBD2
j_gene: TRBJ2-2
abundance: -
CDR3nt: TGCGCCAGCAGCCTGGCGGGACTAGCGGGAGATCGAACCGGGGAGCTGTTTTTT
CDR3aa: CASSLAGLAGDRTGELFF

v_gene: TRBV28
d_gene: TRBD2
j_gene: TRBJ2-1
abundance: -
CDR3nt: TGTGCCAGCAAGACTAGCGCCATCCATTACAATGAGCAGTTCTTC
CDR3aa: CASKTSAIHYNEQFF

v_gene: TRBV9
d_gene: -
j_gene: TRBJ1-2
abundance: -
CDR3nt: TGTGCCAGCAGCCCCCTGGGGGGACTTAACTATGGCTACACCTTC
CDR3aa: CASSPLGGLNYGYTF

v_gene: TRBV6-5
d_gene: TRBD2
j_gene: TRBJ2-5
abundance: -
CDR3nt: TGTGCCAGCAGTCCAACTAGCGGGAGGGGAGAGACCCAGTACTTC
CDR3aa: CASSPTSGRGETQYF

v_gene: TRBV5-4
d_gene: -
j_gene: TRBJ2-3
abundance: -
CDR3nt: TGTGCCAGCAGCTTGGCCGGTTTTGCAGATACGCAGTATTTT
CDR3aa: CASSLAGFADTQYF

v_gene: TRBV5-4
d_gene: -
j_gene: TRBJ1-1
abundance: -
CDR3nt: TGTGCCAGCAGCTTGCGGAGCTTATCGAACACTGAAGCTTTCTTT
CDR3aa: CASSLRSLSNTEAFF

v_gene: TRBV5-5
d_gene: -
j_gene: TRBJ2-1
abundance: -
CDR3nt: TGTGCCAGCACCCTGACTAGTAATCCCTCCAGGGAGGAGCAGTTCTTC
CDR3aa: CASTLTSNPSREEQFF

v_gene: TRBV3-1/TRBV3-2
d_gene: -
j_gene: TRBJ1-5
abundance: -
CDR3nt: TGTGCCAGCAGCCCATCCGAGTTCCAGGGGAATCAGCCCCAGCATTTT
CDR3aa: CASSPSEFQGNQPQHF

v_gene: TRBV19
d_gene: -
j_gene: TRBJ1-1
abundance: -
CDR3nt: TGTGCCAGTAGTATTGGACAGCTGAACACTGAAGCTTTCTTT
CDR3aa: CASSIGQLNTEAFF

v_gene: TRBV7-2
d_gene: -
j_gene: TRBJ1-1
abundance: -
CDR3nt: TGTGCCAGCAGCTTAAGGGTACAGGGCCGTGAAGCTTTCTTT
CDR3aa: CASSLRVQGREAFF

v_gene: TRBV18
d_gene: TRBD1
j_gene: TRBJ2-7
abundance: -
CDR3nt: TGTGCCAGCTCACCCCTAATTCCGGGACAGGGGGCCGCCCACGAGCAGTACTTC
CDR3aa: CASSPLIPGQGAAHEQYF

v_gene: TRBV5-1
d_gene: TRBD1
j_gene: TRBJ1-1
abundance: once
CDR3nt: TGCGCCAGCAGCTTGTCAGGGGGGTTGGACACTGAAGCTTTCTTT
CDR3aa: CASSLSGGLDTEAFF

v_gene: TRBV28
d_gene: -
j_gene: TRBJ1-5
abundance: few
CDR3nt: TGTGCCAGCAGTTTATCCAGCAGGTTCAATCAGCCCCAGCATTTT
CDR3aa: CASSLSSRFNQPQHF

v_gene: TRBV27
d_gene: -
j_gene: TRBJ2-2
abundance: -
CDR3nt: TGTGCCAGCAGTTTATACATTAATTCTGAGAACACCGGGGAGCTGTTTTTT
CDR3aa: CASSLYINSENTGELFF

v_gene: TRBV7-2
d_gene: TRBD2
j_gene: TRBJ2-2
abundance: -
CDR3nt: TGTGCCAGCAGCTTAACTAGCGGCAACACCGGGGAGCTGTTTTTT
CDR3aa: CASSLTSGNTGELFF

v_gene: TRBV7-2
d_gene: -
j_gene: TRBJ2-1
abundance: -
CDR3nt: TGTGCCAGCAGCTTAGAGGGACATTACAATGAGCAGTTCTTC
CDR3aa: CASSLEGHYNEQFF

v_gene: TRBV6-5
d_gene: -
j_gene: TRBJ1-3
abundance: -
CDR3nt: TGTGCCAGCATACCTAGTCGCAACTCTGGAAACACCATATATTTT
CDR3aa: CASIPSRNSGNTIYF

v_gene: TRBV28
d_gene: -
j_gene: TRBJ2-7
abundance: -
CDR3nt: TGTGCCAGCAGCTTTGGACAGTTGACCTACGAGCAGTACTTC
CDR3aa: CASSFGQLTYEQYF

v_gene: TRBV12-3/TRBV12-4
d_gene: -
j_gene: TRBJ1-1
abundance: -
CDR3nt: TGTGCCAGCAGCCCCTTGAGGGGGACTGAAGCTTTCTTT
CDR3aa: CASSPLRGTEAFF

v_gene: TRBV3-1/TRBV3-2
d_gene: -
j_gene: TRBJ1-1
abundance: -
CDR3nt: TGTGCCAGCAGCCACAGGGGAGAGACTGAAGCTTTCTTT
CDR3aa: CASSHRGETEAFF

v_gene: TRBV7-8
d_gene: TRBD1
j_gene: TRBJ2-7
abundance: -
CDR3nt: TGTGCCAGCAGCTCTGACAGGGTCACCTACGAGCAGTACTTC
CDR3aa: CASSSDRVTYEQYF

v_gene: TRBV7-9
d_gene: TRBD1
j_gene: TRBJ1-2
abundance: -
CDR3nt: TGTGCCAGCTCGAAGGACAGGGATGGCTATGGCTACACCTTC
CDR3aa: CASSKDRDGYGYTF

v_gene: TRBV7-6
d_gene: TRBD2
j_gene: TRBJ2-7
abundance: -
CDR3nt: TGTGCCAGCAGCTTAGCGCTTCCCGGGACTACGTACTACGAGCAGTACTTC
CDR3aa: CASSLALPGTTYYEQYF

v_gene: TRBV29-1
d_gene: TRBD1
j_gene: TRBJ1-2
abundance: -
CDR3nt: TGCAGCGCGGACAGGGAAGGGGACTATGGCTACACCTTC
CDR3aa: CSADREGDYGYTF

v_gene: TRBV5-1
d_gene: -
j_gene: TRBJ2-4
abundance: -
CDR3nt: TGCGCCAATCCCGGGACACCCTTTTTC
CDR3aa: CANPGTPFF

v_gene: TRBV24-1
d_gene: TRBD1
j_gene: TRBJ2-2
abundance: -
CDR3nt: TGTGCCACCAGTGCCCAGACAGGGGGCACCGGGGAGCTGTTTTTT
CDR3aa: CATSAQTGGTGELFF